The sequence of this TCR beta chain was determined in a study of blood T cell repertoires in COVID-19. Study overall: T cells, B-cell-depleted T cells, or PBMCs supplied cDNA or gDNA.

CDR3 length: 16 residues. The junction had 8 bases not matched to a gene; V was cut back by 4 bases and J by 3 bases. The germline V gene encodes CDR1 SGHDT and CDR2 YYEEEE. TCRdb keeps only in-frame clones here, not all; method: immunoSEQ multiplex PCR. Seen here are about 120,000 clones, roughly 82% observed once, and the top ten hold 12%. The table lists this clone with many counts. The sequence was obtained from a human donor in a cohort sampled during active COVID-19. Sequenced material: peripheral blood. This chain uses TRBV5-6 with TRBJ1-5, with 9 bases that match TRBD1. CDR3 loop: CASSRWGQGNNQPQHF. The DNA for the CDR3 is TGTGCCAGCAGCCGATGGGGACAGGGAAACAATCAGCCCCAGCATTTT.